A single sample is the source of the 17 T cell receptor beta chains below, sequenced in a study of cytomegalovirus exposure and HLA in healthy donors. TCRdb's table, derived via immunoSEQ multiplex PCR, lists solely in-frame clones and lacks some. The table shows under 250,000 clones, with about 81% occurring only once. Sequencing used PBMCs. These TCRs come from a woman under 40 in good health and CMV-seronegative.

J is TRBJ2-1 and V is TRBV11-1; 9 bases agree with TRBD2. The CDR3 length is 16 residues. J gave up 6 bases and V 5 bases, and 11 bases lay outside the gene matches. CDR1 and CDR2 from the germline V gene are SGHAT and FQDESV (reference sequence). CDR3 protein: CASSPETSGPFNEQFF. CDR3 DNA: TGTGCCAGCAGCCCCGAGACTAGCGGACCGTTCAATGAGCAGTTCTTC.

The chain links TRBV6-6 to TRBJ1-5; 10 bases fit TRBD1. After removal of 6 bases from V and 7 bases from J, the junction contained 9 bases not matched to a gene. The length of the CDR3 is 15 residues. Germline CDR1 reads MNHNY; CDR2 reads SVGAGI (reference sequence). CDR3 nucleotide sequence: TGTGCCAGCAGCCAATGGGGACAGGGGTACCAGCCCCAGCATTTT. This encodes CASSQWGQGYQPQHF.

The rearrangement links TRBV5-6 to TRBJ1-5; D perhaps matches TRBD1 (5 bases). The CDR3 sequence is 18 residues long. Germline-derived CDR1 and CDR2 are SGHDT and YYEEEE. The V end lost 4 bases, the J end lost 0 bases, and 20 bases lay between the germline ends. The CDR3 DNA sequence: TGTGCCAGCAGCCTTGGGGGGACCAAGATTTATAGCAATCAGCCCCAGCATTTT. Protein product: CASSLGGTKIYSNQPQHF.

The chain employs TRBV5-1 and TRBJ2-3, with 7 bases fitting TRBD1. V was clipped by 4 bases and J by 1 base; unmatched bases: 6. There are 15 residues in the CDR3. Germline V gene sequence: CDR1 SGHRS, CDR2 YFSETQ. The CDR3 sequence is CASSVGQSRTDTQYF. In DNA form, the CDR3 reads TGCGCCAGCAGCGTGGGACAGTCTCGCACAGATACGCAGTATTTT.

The J gene is TRBJ1-4, the V gene TRBV27; TRBD1 aligns across 7 bases. CDR3 length: 14 residues. V lost 9 bases to trimming and J lost 4 bases; unmatched junction nucleotides: 8. The germline CDR1 and CDR2 sequences are MNHEY and SMNVEV (reference sequence). CDR3 coding DNA: TGTGCCAGTAAACCAGGGGGGTTTAATGAAAAACTGTTTTTT. Translating gives CASKPGGFNEKLFF.

CDR3 bases: TGTGCCAGCACCGGTCGACTAGCCCCCGGCGAGCAGTACTTC. It specifies CASTGRLAPGEQYF. The J gene is TRBJ2-7, the V gene TRBV28; 7 positions match TRBD2. The V gene end was trimmed by 7 bases and the J gene end by 6 bases; junction bases not matched to a gene: 12. In germline, CDR1 is MDHEN, CDR2 SYDVKM. The CDR3 runs 14 residues.

This clone was seen only a few times. The V call is TRBV11-3, the J call TRBJ2-1, with TRBD2 identical over 10 bases. This CDR3 contains 16 residues. The germline V gene encodes CDR1 SGHNT and CDR2 YENEEA. Losses at the gene ends were 5 bases for V and 0 bases for J; bases not matched to a gene: 4. CDR3 sequence reads: CASSKAGGPSYNEQFF. The CDR3 nucleotides read TGTGCCAGCAGCAAAGCGGGGGGGCCCTCCTACAATGAGCAGTTCTTC. Supplemented by reference TRBV11-3 and TRBJ2-1, the full variable domain reads EAGVVQSPRYKIIEKKQPVAFWCNPISGHNTLYWYLQNLGQGPELLIRYENEEAVDDSQLPKDRFSAERLKGVDSTLKIQPAELGDSAVYLCASSKAGGPSYNEQFFGPGTRLTVL.

The genes are TRBV30 and TRBJ1-2; D is undetermined. CDR1 GTSNPN and CDR2 SVGIG come from the germline V gene (reference sequence). CDR3 length: 15 residues. V lost 0 bases to trimming and J lost 1 base, with 12 bases between them. This CDR3 is CAWSVPPAYNYGYTF. The CDR3 nucleotides are TGTGCCTGGAGTGTACCGCCTGCGTATAACTATGGCTACACCTTC.

The rearrangement uses TRBV19 and TRBJ1-1, with D possibly TRBD1 on 5 matching bases. Trimming removed 6 bases from V and 11 bases from J, with 16 bases in between. The germline CDR1 and CDR2 sequences are LNHDA and SQIVND (reference sequence). This CDR3 comprises 12 residues. CDR3 sequence reads: CASSLAGGIAFF. CDR3 sequence (DNA): TGTGCCAGTAGCTTGGCGGGGGGTATTGCTTTCTTT.

CDR3 region: CASSLAPGSGNTIYF. The CDR3 DNA follows: TGCGCCAGCAGCTTGGCCCCGGGCTCTGGAAACACCATATATTTT. The J gene is TRBJ1-3, the V gene TRBV5-1; D is ambiguous. V lost 0 bases and J 0 bases, leaving 7 bases between the germline ends. The CDR3 covers 15 residues. CDR1 is SGHRS, CDR2 YFSETQ, per germline.

This clone came up a few times. The chain has TRBV4-1 and TRBJ1-5; D not resolved. Between the trimmed V and J ends, which lost 1 base and 7 bases, there was a span of 5 bases. CDR3 length: 12 amino acids. CDR1 and CDR2 (germline): MGHRA, YSYEKL. Here the CDR3 DNA reads TGCGCCAGCAGCCAAGGAGGGCAGCCCCAGCATTTT. Residues: CASSQGGQPQHF.

This sequence joins TRBV7-7 and TRBJ2-5; 10 nucleotides align to TRBD2. Looked up from germline, CDR1 is SSHAT and CDR2 is FNYEAQ (reference sequence). The CDR3 runs 15 residues. V trimming: 1 base; J trimming: 3 bases; junction bases outside the gene matches: 2. CDR3 amino acids: CASSLVAGGEETQYF. The CDR3 bases are TGTGCCAGCAGCTTAGTAGCGGGAGGAGAAGAGACCCAGTACTTC.

V usage is TRBV7-9 and J usage is TRBJ2-1; D ambiguous. CDR1 is SEHNR and CDR2 is FQNEAQ in the germline V gene (reference sequence). V lost 2 bases and J lost 0, with 8 bases in between. The CDR3 has 15 residues. CDR3 nucleotides: TGTGCCAGCAGCTTAATCCGGAGCTCCTACAATGAGCAGTTCTTC. Its translation: CASSLIRSSYNEQFF.

V gene TRBV5-1 combines with J gene TRBJ2-3, with 9 positions matching TRBD1. CDR1 SGHRS and CDR2 YFSETQ come from the germline V gene. The trim removed 7 bases at V and 0 bases at J, leaving 3 bases unmatched. CDR3 length: 14 residues. The chain's CDR3 is CASVQGASTDTQYF. The DNA of the CDR3 is TGCGCCAGCGTACAGGGGGCTAGCACAGATACGCAGTATTTT.

This chain joins TRBV6-4 and TRBJ2-7; D unclear. The CDR3 is 15 amino acids. Germline values: CDR1 MRHNA, CDR2 SNTAGT. Between the trimmed V and J ends, which lost 7 bases and 2 bases, there was a span of 18 bases. In DNA, the CDR3 is TGTGCCAGCACCGCTAGGCTAATTCCAACCTACGAGCAGTACTTC. It codes for CASTARLIPTYEQYF.

This clone was found a few times. The chain has TRBV14 and TRBJ2-1, with 7 nucleotides matching TRBD2. The V segment lost 1 base and the J segment 5 bases; nucleotides outside the gene matches: 8. There are 16 residues in the CDR3. The germline gives CDR1 SGHDN, CDR2 FVKESK. The CDR3 DNA follows: TGTGCCAGCAGCCAAGTTGGTCTAGCGGTCGACAATGAGCAGTTCTTC. Translation: CASSQVGLAVDNEQFF.

This clone was found a few times. The CDR3 coding sequence is TGTGCCAGCAGCTTAGCGAGCAGGGTAGGCTACACCTTC. Its protein product is CASSLASRVGYTF. This chain links TRBV7-9 with TRBJ1-2, with D possibly matching TRBD1 (5 bases). The V gene's germline CDR1 is SEHNR and CDR2 FQNEAQ (reference sequence). The CDR3 covers 13 residues. The V end lost 0 bases, the J end lost 8 bases, and 10 bases lay between the germline ends. Complete variable domain (other parts from reference TRBV7-9 and TRBJ1-2): DTGVSQNPRHKITKRGQNVTFRCDPISEHNRLYWYRQTLGQGPEFLTYFQNEAQLEKSRLLSDRFSAERPKGSFSTLEIQRTEQGDSAMYLCASSLASRVGYTFGSGTRLTVV.